Listed below are T cell receptor beta chains from one sample, sequenced in a study of cytomegalovirus exposure and HLA in healthy donors. Using immunoSEQ multiplex PCR, the repertoire was profiled, and TCRdb retains in-frame clones only, with some absent. Of 150,000 or so clones detected, roughly 80% appear once; the ten largest clones hold 1.5% to 2%. The sample was PBMCs. These receptor sequences come from a female donor in good health and CMV-seronegative. CDR3s include the opening cysteine and the closing phenylalanine or tryptophan. The D gene is left open where the match is weak. Part of the rows lack a size; the others show once, few, many or a class for expanded clones.

>TRBV28|-|TRBJ2-7|-
TGTGCCAGCAGACACCAGAAAAGCTCCTACGAGCAGTACTTC
CASRHQKSSYEQYF
>TRBV7-2|-|TRBJ1-2|-
TGTGCCAGCAGCCCCCAGTCCACAGGGACCTATGGCTACACCTTC
CASSPQSTGTYGYTF
>TRBV10-3|-|TRBJ1-2|few
TGTGCCATCAGTGAGAGGGGTCGGGAGAAAGGCTACACCTTC
CAISERGREKGYTF
>TRBV14|TRBD1|TRBJ2-5|-
TGTGCCAGCAGCCTGCGACAGGGTTGGGAGACCCAGTACTTC
CASSLRQGWETQYF
>TRBV5-1|TRBD1|TRBJ2-3|-
TGCGCCAGCACCCAGGACAGGGGAGAGGATACGCAGTATTTT
CASTQDRGEDTQYF
>TRBV7-3|-|TRBJ1-2|-
TGTGCCAGCAGCTCCACCCCAGGGAGGATCTATGGCTACACCTTC
CASSSTPGRIYGYTF
>TRBV11-2|TRBD1|TRBJ2-3|-
TGTGCCAGCAGCGTCCGGGACAGGCTCACAGATACGCAGTATTTT
CASSVRDRLTDTQYF
>TRBV6-5|-|TRBJ1-2|-
TGTGCCAGCAGTAGGGGTTTCTATGGCTACACCTTC
CASSRGFYGYTF
>TRBV7-6|TRBD1|TRBJ1-3|-
TGTGCCAGCAGCTTTGGGACAGCAACTTCCTCTGGAAACACCATATATTTT
CASSFGTATSSGNTIYF
>TRBV19|-|TRBJ1-1|-
TGTGCCAGTAGTATAGAAGGGGTTATGAACACTGAAGCTTTCTTT
CASSIEGVMNTEAFF
>TRBV5-1|-|TRBJ1-3|-
TGCGCCAGCAGCTTGGCCTGGACACCGCCCTCTGGAAACACCATATATTTT
CASSLAWTPPSGNTIYF
>TRBV4-2|-|TRBJ2-7|-
TGTGCCAGCAGTCGACAGATGGAGAGCGCCTACGAGCAGTACTTC
CASSRQMESAYEQYF
>TRBV18|TRBD1|TRBJ1-1|-
TGTGCCAGCTCACCTTCCACAGGGGTGACTGAAGCTTTCTTT
CASSPSTGVTEAFF
>TRBV28|-|TRBJ1-5|-
TGTGCCAGCAGTTTTGAGAGTCACAATCAGCCCCAGCATTTT
CASSFESHNQPQHF
>TRBV6-5|TRBD1|TRBJ2-7|-
TGTGCCACTACTCGTTCCAGGGGGTTCTACGAGCAGTACTTC
CATTRSRGFYEQYF
>TRBV7-3|TRBD2|TRBJ2-2|few
TGTGCCAGCAGCATTACTAGCGGGGGAGGGACCGGGGAGCTGTTTTTT
CASSITSGGGTGELFF
>TRBV6-1|TRBD1|TRBJ1-2|-
TGTGCCAGCAGTGAATCTATGGGACAGGGCATCCTAGGCTATGGCTACACCTTC
CASSESMGQGILGYGYTF
>TRBV27|-|TRBJ2-7|few
TGTGCCAGCAGTTGGCTAGGGGAATTATACTTC
CASSWLGELYF